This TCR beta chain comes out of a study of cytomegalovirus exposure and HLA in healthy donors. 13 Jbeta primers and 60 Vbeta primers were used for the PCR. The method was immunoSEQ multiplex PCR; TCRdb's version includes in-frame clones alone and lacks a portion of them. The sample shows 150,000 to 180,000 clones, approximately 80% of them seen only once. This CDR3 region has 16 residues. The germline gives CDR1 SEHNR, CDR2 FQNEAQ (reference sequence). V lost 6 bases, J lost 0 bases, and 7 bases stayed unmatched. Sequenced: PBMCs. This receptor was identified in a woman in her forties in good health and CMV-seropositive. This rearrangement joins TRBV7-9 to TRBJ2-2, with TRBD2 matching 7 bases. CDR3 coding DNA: TGTGCCAGCAGGTACGCAGGGACTACGAACACCGGGGAGCTGTTTTTT. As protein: CASRYAGTTNTGELFF.